The clone carrying this T cell receptor beta chain was counted at least ten times. No antigen is known for it. Each ophthalmopathy patient scored at least 3 on the Clinical Activity Score and at least 4 on NOSPECS grade, with duration under 3 months. Lactation, pregnancy, other autoimmune disease or uncontrolled infection excluded patients. The record originates from a study of T cells in Graves' hyperthyroidism and ophthalmopathy. There are 15 residues in the CDR3. After removal of 1 base from V and 8 bases from J, the junction contained 3 bases not matched to a gene. Germline V gene lookup returns CDR1 MGHRA and CDR2 YSYEKL. General study results and limits: Blood also carried most thyroid clonotypes expanded above 0.001.

RNA transcripts gave rise to amplified TCR beta CDR3 regions. Initially, a first-round RT-PCR of the TCR CDR3 employed the HTBI primer set. TCRdb reprocessed the multiplex PCR reads with MiXCR, giving one entry per CDR3 protein. The sample yields around 600,000 distinct CDR3 sequences, 16% seen once. The receptor was derived from a woman between 35 and 50 years old with Graves' ophthalmopathy. Sample: blood. J is TRBJ2-7 and V is TRBV4-1; 15 bases map to TRBD2. For the CDR3, the DNA is TGCGCCAGCAGCCAAGCGGGACTAGCGGGAGGCAAGCAGTACTTC. Translating it yields CASSQAGLAGGKQYF.